What follows are 17 T cell receptor beta chains derived from one specimen sequenced in a study of shared clonotypes between healthy human individuals. The data were produced by immunoSEQ multiplex PCR, yet TCRdb's version contains in-frame clones alone and is incomplete. The sample lists a few million clones, approximately 95% seen once, with 0.1% to 0.15% in the top ten. Sequencing used naive CD4+ T cells sorted from blood. The subset denotes: CD45RA+ positively selected. Receptors originate from a man aged 18-30 years in good health.

Regarding this clone: Distinct nucleotide sequences in the sample also encode this CDR3. The V call is TRBV11-2, the J call TRBJ1-1, with D unclear. Per germline, CDR1 SGHAT and CDR2 FQNNGV. V was trimmed by 5 bases and J by 0 bases, leaving 7 bases between them. CDR3 length: 13 amino acids. CDR3 sequence (DNA): TGTGCCAGCAGCCCGTCAATGAACACTGAAGCTTTCTTT. This sequence encodes CASSPSMNTEAFF.

The chain is built from TRBV30 and TRBJ1-3; a weak D match, TRBD1 (5 bases). V dropped 3 bases and J dropped 2 bases, with 8 bases sitting between them. The CDR3 totals 13 residues. Germline CDR1 GTSNPN, CDR2 SVGIG (reference sequence). The CDR3 region has the DNA TGTGCCTGGAGGGGACTCGCTGGAAACACCATATATTTT. It encodes CAWRGLAGNTIYF.

The chain recombines TRBV6-6 with TRBJ1-4, with D perhaps matching TRBD1 (6 bases). The CDR3 runs 15 residues. Germline CDR1 reads MNHNY; CDR2 reads SVGAGI (reference sequence). The ends were cut back, 5 bases at V and 7 bases at J, with 17 bases in the middle. The CDR3 is CASSPRGGGGEKLFF. CDR3 DNA: TGTGCCAGCAGTCCCCGTGGGGGCGGAGGTGAAAAACTGTTTTTT.

The chain recombines TRBV7-2 with TRBJ2-1; D tentatively fits TRBD1 or TRBD2 (5 bases each). The CDR3 covers 17 residues. Trimming stripped 2 bases from V and 5 bases from J, with 19 bases between. The germline CDR1 and CDR2 sequences are SGHTA and FQGNSA. The CDR3 spells CASSLWGSGTGNNEQFF. CDR3 sequence (DNA): TGTGCCAGCAGCTTATGGGGATCCGGGACGGGGAACAATGAGCAGTTCTTC.

The rearrangement links TRBV4-2 to TRBJ2-7; 8 bases line up with TRBD2. Trimming at V came to 4 bases and at J to 4 bases, leaving 21 bases not matched to a gene. Germline V gene data show CDR1 as LGHNA and CDR2 as YNFKEQ. This CDR3 is built from 19 residues. The CDR3 sequence is CASSLYGAAGGSLLYEQYF. Written as DNA, the CDR3 is TGTGCCAGCAGCCTTTATGGGGCGGCGGGGGGCTCCCTTTTGTACGAGCAGTACTTC.

The chain is built from TRBV10-1 and TRBJ2-1; 7 bases align to TRBD2. With 4 bases clipped from V and 15 bases from J, the junction kept 9 bases outside the gene matches. The CDR3 spans 12 residues. Germline loops: CDR1 WNHNN, CDR2 SYGVQD (reference sequence). The CDR3 DNA is TGCGCCAGCAGTGGGTCAGCGGGAAGAATGTTCTTC. Its protein is CASSGSAGRMFF.

Concerning this clone: The same CDR3 is also encoded by other DNA sequences in this sample. The V and J genes are TRBV9 and TRBJ1-2; D possibly corresponds to TRBD1 (5 bases). The V gene's germline CDR1 is SGDLS and CDR2 YYNGEE. The CDR3 extends over 14 amino acids. The V end was cut by 2 bases, the J end by 0 bases, with 8 bases between. The CDR3, as DNA: TGTGCCAGCAGCGTGGGGACGGCTAACTATGGCTACACCTTC. It is translated as CASSVGTANYGYTF.

V usage is TRBV7-9 and J usage is TRBJ2-2; no clear D. CDR1 is SEHNR and CDR2 is FQNEAQ in the germline V gene (reference sequence). Between the trimmed V and J ends, which lost 2 bases and 4 bases, there was a span of 11 bases. The CDR3 is 15 residues long. DNA of the CDR3: TGTGCCAGCAGCTTAATGCTACCGGGCACCGGGGAGCTGTTTTTT. Its translation: CASSLMLPGTGELFF.

The chain has TRBV28 and TRBJ2-7; 7 bases are a match to TRBD1. The CDR3 extends over 14 amino acids. V was pared by 2 bases and J by 4 bases, with 5 bases of the junction left unmatched. The germline gives CDR1 MDHEN, CDR2 SYDVKM. The CDR3 sequence: CASSLRQGRYEQYF. CDR3 sequence (DNA): TGTGCCAGCAGTTTAAGACAGGGAAGGTACGAGCAGTACTTC.

The rearrangement uses TRBV5-4 and TRBJ2-3; tentatively, D is TRBD1 (6 bases). CDR3 length equals 14 residues. Germline V lookup: CDR1 SGHNT, CDR2 YYREEE (reference sequence). Trimming shortened V by 3 bases and J by 0 bases, and 8 bases separated the two germline ends. The CDR3 sequence is CASSWTASTDTQYF. The CDR3 region has the DNA TGTGCCAGCAGCTGGACAGCGAGCACAGATACGCAGTATTTT.

V and J are TRBV19 and TRBJ2-3; 10 nucleotides agree with TRBD1. With 5 bases clipped from V and 3 bases from J, the junction kept 2 bases outside the gene matches. The CDR3 totals 14 residues. Germline V gene sequence: CDR1 LNHDA, CDR2 SQIVND (reference sequence). CDR3 bases: TGTGCCAGTAGTGTGGACAGGGGGACAGATACGCAGTATTTT. Amino acid sequence: CASSVDRGTDTQYF.

This rearrangement joins TRBV6-5 to TRBJ2-1, with unresolved D. Trimming left V 6 bases short and J 10 bases short, with 16 bases between. The CDR3 is made up of 13 amino acids. CDR1 is MNHEY and CDR2 is SVGAGI in the germline V gene. The CDR3 here is CASSGPPGKEQFF. CDR3 sequence (DNA): TGTGCCAGCAGCGGGCCGCCCGGCAAAGAGCAGTTCTTC.

V is TRBV6-5 and J is TRBJ1-5; no definite D call. The CDR3 totals 13 residues. The germline V gene encodes CDR1 MNHEY and CDR2 SVGAGI. V shed 4 bases and J shed 4 bases, with 8 bases lying between them. The CDR3 reads CASSLSVNQPQHF. The CDR3 nucleotides are TGTGCCAGCAGTTTGTCGGTGAATCAGCCCCAGCATTTT.

A note on this clone: Other DNA sequences in the same sample also yield this CDR3. The chain is built from TRBV5-4 and TRBJ1-3, with D unclear. V lost 4 bases to trimming and J lost 0 bases, with 8 bases between them. Germline V gene data show CDR1 as SGHNT and CDR2 as YYREEE (reference sequence). This CDR3 comprises 14 residues. CDR3 amino acids: CASSLEGSGNTIYF. CDR3 sequence (DNA): TGTGCCAGCAGCCTGGAGGGCTCTGGAAACACCATATATTTT.

This chain connects TRBV7-9 to TRBJ2-2, with D possibly matching TRBD1 (6 bases). Germline V CDR1 and CDR2: SEHNR, FQNEAQ (reference sequence). Between the trimmed V and J ends, which lost 11 bases and 6 bases, there was a span of 25 bases. This CDR3 comprises 16 residues. The CDR3 loop reads CAAEKNRDFTAGELFF. CDR3 DNA sequence: TGTGCCGCCGAAAAAAACAGGGATTTTACCGCCGGGGAGCTGTTTTTT.

The chain couples TRBV5-8 to TRBJ2-2, with 9 bases that match TRBD2. This CDR3 is built from 17 residues. Unmatched junction bases numbered 5, after V lost 0 bases and J lost 2 bases. Looked up from germline, CDR1 is SGHTS and CDR2 is YDEGEE. The CDR3 DNA reads as TGTGCCAGCAGCTTGGGACTAGCGGAACCTAACACCGGGGAGCTGTTTTTT. Encoded protein: CASSLGLAEPNTGELFF.

The V and J genes are TRBV30 and TRBJ1-4; D unclear. This CDR3 spans 15 amino acids. Trimming left V 2 bases short and J 8 bases short, with 18 bases between. Germline loops: CDR1 GTSNPN, CDR2 SVGIG (reference sequence). The CDR3 sequence: CAWSKGGGPGEKLFF. The CDR3 bases are TGTGCCTGGAGTAAAGGTGGAGGGCCCGGGGAAAAACTGTTTTTT. Drawing the rest from reference TRBV30 and TRBJ1-4, the complete variable domain is SQTIHQWPATLVQPVGSPLSLECTVEGTSNPNLYWYRQAAGRGLQLLFYSVGIGQISSEVPQNLSASRPQDRQFILSSKKLLLSDSGFYLCAWSKGGGPGEKLFFGSGTQLSVL.